These 31 T cell receptor beta chains were all obtained from the same sample, sequenced in a study of regulatory T cells in long-lasting Graves disease. The time point is: newly diagnosed GD, antithyroid drugs for less than 3 months. The TCR library was made from RNA extracted from PBMCs. iRepertoire HTBI primers and Arm-PCR of CDR3 regions built TCR beta libraries. One entry per CDR3 protein, called by TCRdb with MiXCR from the multiplex PCR reads. The table has 390,000 or so distinct CDR3 sequences, about 11% seen once. This same sample was also part of a study on T cells in Graves' hyperthyroidism and ophthalmopathy.

Here the sequenced sample was peripheral blood mononuclear cells (PBMCs), taken at new diagnosis, from a patient treated with antithyroid drugs. These receptors were collected from a woman aged 18-35 years with Graves disease.

Points on this clonotype: A read error is possible here, since a much larger clone lies one base away. The chain links TRBV6-2 or TRBV6-3 to TRBJ2-7; 13 nucleotides agree with TRBD2. The CDR3 loop spans 19 amino acids. CDR1 is MNHEY and CDR2 is SVGEGT in the germline V gene. CDR3 in DNA: TGTGCCAGCAGTTACCCATCCCCTGGACTAGCGGGAGTGTCCTGCGAGCAGTACTTC. It encodes CASSYPSPGLAGVSCEQYF.

This clonotype was picked up a small number of times. The chain carries TRBV7-9 and TRBJ2-7, with unresolved D. The germline V gene has CDR1 SEHNR and CDR2 FQNEAQ (reference sequence). Trimming took off 0 bases at V and 7 bases at J, with 7 bases between the two ends. The length of the CDR3 is 12 residues. CDR3 nucleotide sequence: TGTGCCAGCAGCTTAGCAGCCCCAGAGCAGTACTTC. Its protein is CASSLAAPEQYF.

In its sample, this clonotype was seen many times. The chain joins TRBV19 to TRBJ2-1, with D possibly being TRBD1 (6 bases). The V end lost 5 bases, the J end lost 3 bases, and 11 bases lay between the germline ends. The CDR3 has 14 residues. Germline CDR1 is LNHDA and CDR2 is SQIVND (reference sequence). The CDR3 bases are TGTGCCAGTAGTTACAGGGTGAACTACAATGAGCAGTTCTTC. This encodes CASSYRVNYNEQFF.

This clonotype was seen more than once but under ten times. This chain connects TRBV29-1 to TRBJ2-1; possibly TRBD1 for D (5 bases). In germline, CDR1 is SQVTM, CDR2 ANQGSEA. The CDR3 has 14 residues. V lost 1 base and J lost 9, with 16 bases in between. CDR3 nucleotide sequence: TGCAGCGTTGAAGGGTACAATCCAGGGATTGAGCAGTTCTTC. Amino acids: CSVEGYNPGIEQFF.

The genes are TRBV4-1 and TRBJ2-2; 10 positions agree with TRBD1. Losses at the gene ends were 4 bases for V and 9 bases for J; bases not matched to a gene: 8. Germline values: CDR1 MGHRA, CDR2 YSYEKL. The CDR3 has 15 amino acids. The CDR3 coding sequence is TGCGCCAGCAGCCTTGGGACAGGGGTGATCAGGGAGCTGTTTTTT. Translated, it gives CASSLGTGVIRELFF.

This clonotype was seen repeatedly, ten times or more. This sequence joins TRBV20-1 and TRBJ1-6; a possible D gene is TRBD1 (6 bases). The length of the CDR3 is 14 residues. Between the trimmed V and J ends, which lost 0 bases and 9 bases, there was a span of 12 bases. Germline V gene data show CDR1 as DFQATT and CDR2 as SNEGSKA (reference sequence). CDR3: CSARDPGASSPLHF. The CDR3 DNA sequence: TGCAGTGCTAGAGATCCGGGGGCCAGTTCACCCCTCCACTTT.

This clonotype showed up just a few times. The chain carries TRBV4-3 and TRBJ2-3, with D possibly being TRBD2 (5 bases). This CDR3 region has 19 residues. With 0 bases removed from V and 0 bases from J, the gap between germline ends came to 19 bases. Germline CDR1 LGHNA, CDR2 YSLEER. The CDR3 is CASSQEIWKLDRSTDTQYF. CDR3 in DNA: TGCGCCAGCAGCCAAGAGATTTGGAAACTAGACCGTAGCACAGATACGCAGTATTTT.

This clonotype was seen at least ten times. The V call is TRBV5-5, the J call TRBJ1-1; D is unclear. This CDR3 comprises 18 residues. Germline loops: CDR1 SGHKS, CDR2 YYEKEE (reference sequence). The ends were cut back, 0 bases at V and 5 bases at J, with 23 bases in the middle. For the CDR3, the DNA is TGTGCCAGCAGCTTGGTTTTTTTGTTGAGGCAGCGGGGAACTGAAGCTTTCTTT. This sequence encodes CASSLVFLLRQRGTEAFF. The entire variable domain, with the rest obtained from reference TRBV5-5 and TRBJ1-1, is as follows: DAGVTQSPTHLIKTRGQQVTLRCSPISGHKSVSWYQQVLGQGPQFIFQYYEKEERGRGNFPDRFSARQFPNYSSELNVNALLLGDSALYLCASSLVFLLRQRGTEAFFGQGTRLTVV.

DNA of the CDR3: TGCAGCGTTCGTACTAGCGGGATTTTGATTTCGACCTACGAGCAGTACTTC. It yields the protein CSVRTSGILISTYEQYF. The chain joins TRBV29-1 to TRBJ2-7; 10 nucleotides line up with TRBD2. Germline CDR1 reads SQVTM; CDR2 reads ANQGSEA. The V gene end was trimmed by 5 bases and the J gene end by 2 bases; junction bases not matched to a gene: 15. CDR3 size: 17 residues.

The gene calls are TRBV20-1 and TRBJ2-7, with 9 bases fitting TRBD2. Germline CDR1 and CDR2: DFQATT and SNEGSKA (reference sequence). V was clipped by 1 base and J by 0 bases; unmatched bases: 7. The CDR3 extends over 16 amino acids. CDR3 sequence: CSARGYSSGDSYEQYF. The CDR3 DNA follows: TGCAGTGCTAGAGGCTATTCTAGCGGGGACTCCTACGAGCAGTACTTC.

The chain combines TRBV2 with TRBJ1-2; the D is unclear. This CDR3 is 12 amino acids long. In germline, CDR1 is SNHLY, CDR2 FYNNEI. The V end was cut by 8 bases, the J end by 5 bases, with 12 bases between. In nucleotides, the CDR3 is TGTGCCAGCGACCCCCGCAATTATGGCTACACCTTC. This gives the protein CASDPRNYGYTF.

This clonotype was seen ten or more times. This chain links TRBV2 with TRBJ2-1, with 7 bases aligning to TRBD1. Germline lookup yields CDR1 SNHLY and CDR2 FYNNEI. The trim removed 6 bases at V and 8 bases at J, leaving 16 bases unmatched. The CDR3 consists of 16 residues. The CDR3 here is CASSNPPGGSIDEQFF. CDR3 in DNA: TGTGCCAGCAGCAACCCTCCAGGGGGATCTATCGATGAGCAGTTCTTC.

Ten or more counts support this clonotype. The chain recombines TRBV2 with TRBJ1-2, with D perhaps TRBD1 (5 bases). Germline CDR1 and CDR2: SNHLY and FYNNEI. This CDR3 has 13 residues. V was cut by 6 bases and J by 4 bases, with 12 bases left in between. CDR3 nucleotides: TGTGCCAGCAGCGGGGACGGCAGCTATGGCTACACCTTC. This encodes CASSGDGSYGYTF.

V usage is TRBV12-3 or TRBV12-4 and J usage is TRBJ1-5, with D possibly TRBD1 on 6 matching bases. The length of the CDR3 is 13 residues. V shed 5 bases and J shed 6 bases, with 11 bases lying between them. CDR3 sequence: CASSSRGVQPQHF. The DNA of the CDR3 is TGTGCCAGCAGTAGTAGGGGGGTTCAGCCCCAGCATTTT.

This clonotype was picked up many times. The V and J genes are TRBV15 and TRBJ2-3, with D possibly being TRBD2 (7 bases). CDR3 length: 17 amino acids. The V gene lost 1 base and the J gene lost 0 bases, with 14 bases spanning the gap. In germline, CDR1 is LNHNV, CDR2 YYDKDF (reference sequence). The CDR3 nucleotides are TGTGCCACCAGCAGAGTGGGGGGGGCCTATAGCACAGATACGCAGTATTTT. Protein product: CATSRVGGAYSTDTQYF.

This clonotype was seen at least ten times. The V call is TRBV6-1, the J call TRBJ2-2; no clear D. There are 15 residues in the CDR3. From germline, CDR1 is MNHNS and CDR2 SASEGT. Trimming left V 4 bases short and J 3 bases short, with 12 bases between. CDR3 nucleotides: TGTGCCAGCAGTGTCCGCAGTTTTGACACCGGGGAGCTGTTTTTT. Translation gives CASSVRSFDTGELFF.

The CDR3 is CASSHWEAYEQYF. In DNA form, the CDR3 reads TGTGCCAGCAGCCATTGGGAGGCCTACGAGCAGTACTTC. The V call is TRBV3-1, the J call TRBJ2-7, with a possible D match to TRBD2 (6 bases). The CDR3 runs 13 residues. Trimming left V 3 bases short and J 2 bases short, with 8 bases between. The germline V gene has CDR1 LGHDT and CDR2 YNNKEL (reference sequence).

There are many counts of this clonotype. V gene TRBV12-3 or TRBV12-4 combines with J gene TRBJ2-7, with TRBD2 matching 7 bases. This CDR3 is built from 17 residues. The V gene end was trimmed by 3 bases and the J gene end by 4 bases; junction bases not matched to a gene: 15. The CDR3 loop reads CASSFSAGLRPSYEQYF. The CDR3, as DNA: TGTGCCAGCAGTTTTTCAGCGGGACTCCGGCCCTCATACGAGCAGTACTTC.

This clonotype was observed many times. This chain links TRBV30 with TRBJ1-1, with no clear D. Trimming removed 6 bases from V and 1 base from J, with 9 bases in between. This CDR3 has 12 amino acids. Germline V gene sequence: CDR1 GTSNPN, CDR2 SVGIG (reference sequence). The CDR3 loop is CACMTPNTEAFF. The CDR3 DNA follows: TGTGCCTGTATGACACCGAACACTGAAGCTTTCTTT.

This clonotype has ten or more counts. The rearrangement links TRBV11-2 to TRBJ2-7, with no clear D. Germline CDR1 reads SGHAT; CDR2 reads FQNNGV. V was pared by 4 bases and J by 3 bases, with 13 bases between. The CDR3 has 14 amino acids. The DNA of the CDR3 is TGTGCCAGCAGCTCGCACTGGGTTCACTACGAGCAGTACTTC. Protein product: CASSSHWVHYEQYF.

The gene calls are TRBV6-1 and TRBJ2-1; TRBD2 matches at 9 bases. The CDR3 has 15 residues. The V and J ends lost 2 bases and 5 bases, in that order; junction bases with no gene match: 4. Looked up from germline, CDR1 is MNHNS and CDR2 is SASEGT. CDR3 in amino acids: CASSELAGSNNEQFF. The CDR3 bases are TGTGCCAGCAGTGAACTAGCGGGGTCAAACAATGAGCAGTTCTTC.

The DNA for the CDR3 is TGTGCCAGCAGCTTCACAGGGGAAGGGGGCTACACCTTC. It translates to CASSFTGEGGYTF. The chain is built from TRBV7-2 and TRBJ1-2; 7 bases match TRBD1. From germline, CDR1 is SGHTA and CDR2 FQGNSA. V lost 3 bases to trimming and J lost 8 bases; unmatched junction nucleotides: 6. The CDR3 has 13 amino acids. Filled out from reference TRBV7-2 and TRBJ1-2, the complete variable domain reads GAGVSQSPSNKVTEKGKDVELRCDPISGHTALYWYRQSLGQGLEFLIYFQGNSAPDKSGLPSDRFSAERTGGSVSTLTIQRTQQEDSAVYLCASSFTGEGGYTFGSGTRLTVV.

The chain has TRBV20-1 and TRBJ2-6; D unclear. Trimming shortened V by 3 bases and J by 1 base, and 7 bases separated the two germline ends. CDR1 and CDR2 from the germline V gene are DFQATT and SNEGSKA (reference sequence). CDR3 length: 14 amino acids. The CDR3 DNA reads TGCAGTGCTAGTCTCGTATCTGGGGCCAACGTCCTGACTTTC. It translates to CSASLVSGANVLTF.

On this clonotype itself: A read error is possible here, since a much larger clone lies one base away. This sequence joins TRBV7-9 and TRBJ1-1; TRBD1 matches at 7 bases. The germline V gene has CDR1 SEHNR and CDR2 FQNEAQ (reference sequence). Unmatched junction bases numbered 7, after V lost 3 bases and J lost 3 bases. The CDR3 length is 15 residues. The CDR3 sequence is CASSFPGGVDTEAFF. The CDR3 DNA follows: TGTGCCAGCAGCTTTCCAGGGGGTGTGGACACTGAAGCTTTCTTT. Full variable domain (rest looked up from reference TRBV7-9 and TRBJ1-1): DTGVSQNPRHKITKRGQNVTFRCDPISEHNRLYWYRQTLGQGPEFLTYFQNEAQLEKSRLLSDRFSAERPKGSFSTLEIQRTEQGDSAMYLCASSFPGGVDTEAFFGQGTRLTVV.

The chain joins TRBV6-2 or TRBV6-3 to TRBJ2-2, with D possibly TRBD1 on 6 matching bases. This CDR3 spans 12 amino acids. Between the trimmed V and J ends, which lost 7 bases and 6 bases, there was a span of 9 bases. Per the germline V gene, CDR1 is MNHEY and CDR2 is SVGEGT. The CDR3, as DNA: TGTGCCAGCACCACAGGGTCCGGGGAGCTGTTTTTT. Protein sequence: CASTTGSGELFF.

This clonotype came up many times. The rearrangement uses TRBV12-3 or TRBV12-4 and TRBJ2-2; unclear D gene. Trimming pared 9 bases from V and 0 bases from J, leaving 8 bases between. This CDR3 contains 13 residues. As DNA, the CDR3 is TGTGCCAGTTCGGGCCCGAACACCGGGGAGCTGTTTTTT. Translating it yields CASSGPNTGELFF.

This clonotype appeared many times. This chain links TRBV5-1 with TRBJ2-5; D may correspond to TRBD1 or TRBD2 (5 bases each). CDR1 and CDR2 (germline): SGHRS, YFSETQ. This CDR3 spans 14 amino acids. The ends were cut back, 0 bases at V and 5 bases at J, with 11 bases in the middle. Here the CDR3 DNA reads TGCGCCAGCAGCTTGGGACGGGGCGCGGAGACCCAGTACTTC. Amino acids: CASSLGRGAETQYF.

This clonotype was picked up many times. The rearrangement uses TRBV4-2 and TRBJ1-5; 7 bases fit TRBD1. V trimming: 4 bases; J trimming: 1 base; junction bases outside the gene matches: 4. Germline loops: CDR1 LGHNA, CDR2 YNFKEQ. CDR3 length equals 15 residues. In nucleotides, the CDR3 is TGTGCCAGCAGCCCCCGGGACAGAAGCAATCAGCCCCAGCATTTT. This sequence encodes CASSPRDRSNQPQHF.

About this clonotype itself: A far more abundant clone sits one base away, making this likely a read error. The J gene is TRBJ2-7, the V gene TRBV11-2, with D possibly TRBD2 on 5 matching bases. Germline V CDR1 and CDR2: SGHAT, FQNNGV. The length of the CDR3 is 14 residues. In DNA, the CDR3 is TGTGCCAGCAGCACGGGGTGGAGCTCCTACGAGCAGTGCTTC. Residues: CASSTGWSSYEQCF.

In this sample, this clonotype turned up a few times. This sequence joins TRBV20-1 and TRBJ2-4; D is unresolved. Trimming removed 0 bases from V and 1 base from J, with 10 bases in between. Germline assignment: CDR1 DFQATT and CDR2 SNEGSKA (reference sequence). This CDR3 is 15 amino acids long. The CDR3 loop is CSARDPRRAKNIQYF. The CDR3 DNA reads as TGCAGTGCTAGAGATCCGCGGCGGGCCAAAAACATTCAGTACTTC.

This clonotype was counted ten times or more. This chain links TRBV5-8 with TRBJ1-1; D remains unclear. V was cut by 5 bases and J by 4 bases, with 18 bases left in between. Germline CDR1 reads SGHTS; CDR2 reads YDEGEE. CDR3 length: 15 amino acids. The CDR3 nucleotides are TGTGCCAGCAGTCCAAAACACCCCGATAGCACTGAAGCTTTCTTT. It specifies CASSPKHPDSTEAFF.